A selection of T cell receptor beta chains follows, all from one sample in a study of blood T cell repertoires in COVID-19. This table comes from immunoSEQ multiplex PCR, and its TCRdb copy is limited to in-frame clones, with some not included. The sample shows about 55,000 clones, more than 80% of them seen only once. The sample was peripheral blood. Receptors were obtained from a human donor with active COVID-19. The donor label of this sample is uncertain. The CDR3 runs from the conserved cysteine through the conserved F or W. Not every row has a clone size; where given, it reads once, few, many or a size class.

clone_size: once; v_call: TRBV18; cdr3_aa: CASSPGQGDNQPQHF
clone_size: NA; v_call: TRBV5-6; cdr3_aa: CASSLALAQDEQFF
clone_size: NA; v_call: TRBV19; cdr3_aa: CASSIDLLGAPRQPQHF
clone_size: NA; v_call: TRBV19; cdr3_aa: CASSWGGQTYEQYF
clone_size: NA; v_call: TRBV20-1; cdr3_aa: CSASGPGRGNNEQFF
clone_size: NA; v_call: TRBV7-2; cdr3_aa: CASSTLRGQGKETQYF
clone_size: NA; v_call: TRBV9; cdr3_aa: CASSAGLAGGIQETQYF
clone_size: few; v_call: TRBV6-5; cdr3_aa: CASSPGTSSYEQYF
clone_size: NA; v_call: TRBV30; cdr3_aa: CAWAGVGDRDAYEQYF
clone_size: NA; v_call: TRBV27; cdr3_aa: CASSRETGTREQYF
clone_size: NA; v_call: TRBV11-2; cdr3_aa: CASSFPSGKTDTQYF
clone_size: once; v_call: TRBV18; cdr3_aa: CASSHRGDMNTEAFF
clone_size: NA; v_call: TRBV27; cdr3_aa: CASRTESGASYNEQFF
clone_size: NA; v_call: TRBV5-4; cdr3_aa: CASSPSSYNSPLHF
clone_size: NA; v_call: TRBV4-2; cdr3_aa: CASSQGLSSGAPYNEQFF
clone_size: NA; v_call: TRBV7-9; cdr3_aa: CASNGGNEQFF
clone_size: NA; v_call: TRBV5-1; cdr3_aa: CASSLASGGDIYGYTF
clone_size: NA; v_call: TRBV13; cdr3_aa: CASSSPEQFF
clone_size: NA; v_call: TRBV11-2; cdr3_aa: CASSSGQVINEKLFF
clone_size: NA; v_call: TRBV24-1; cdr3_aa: CATSDLAGDSNEKLFF
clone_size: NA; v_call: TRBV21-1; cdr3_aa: CASSKREIRESGYTF
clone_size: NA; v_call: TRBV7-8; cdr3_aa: CASSLNTGNWPYNEQFF
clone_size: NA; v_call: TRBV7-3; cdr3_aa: CASPLGTTFYEQYF
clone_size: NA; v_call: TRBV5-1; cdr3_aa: CASSLVASGSGTGELFF
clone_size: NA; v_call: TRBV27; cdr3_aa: CASSFQGNYGYTF
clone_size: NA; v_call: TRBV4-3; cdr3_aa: CASSQVGSSDTQYF
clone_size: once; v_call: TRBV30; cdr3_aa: CAWARTGELFF
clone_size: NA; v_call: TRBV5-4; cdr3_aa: CASSSTLGLAGSPVYEQYF
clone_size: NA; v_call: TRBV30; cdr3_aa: CAWSRSRKAGTEAFF
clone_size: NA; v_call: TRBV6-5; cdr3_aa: CASSRDRANTEAFF
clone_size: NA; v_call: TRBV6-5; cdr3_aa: CASSQGEEANVLTF
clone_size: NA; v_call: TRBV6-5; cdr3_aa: CASSYDFSTDTQYF
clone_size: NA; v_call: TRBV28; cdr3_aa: CASSPIAGDTGELFF
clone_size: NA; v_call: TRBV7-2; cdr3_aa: CASSFGGGGTEAFF
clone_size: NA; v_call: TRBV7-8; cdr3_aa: CASSADRRSTDTQYF
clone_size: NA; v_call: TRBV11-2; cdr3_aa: CASSLEDRAYEQYF
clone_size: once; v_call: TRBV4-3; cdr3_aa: CASSQDRGDGYTF
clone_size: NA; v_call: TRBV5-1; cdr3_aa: CASSLLDRPGGETQYF
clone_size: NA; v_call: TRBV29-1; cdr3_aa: CSVAPSPSEQFF
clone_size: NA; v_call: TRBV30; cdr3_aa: CAWSVLGPGGYTF
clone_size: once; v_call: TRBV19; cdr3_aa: CASSKGQGAYNEQFF
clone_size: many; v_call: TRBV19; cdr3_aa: CASSIFGGEDYGYTF
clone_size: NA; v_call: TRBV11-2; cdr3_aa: CASSLQDSQETQYF
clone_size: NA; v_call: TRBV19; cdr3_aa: CASSIPRGNYGYTF
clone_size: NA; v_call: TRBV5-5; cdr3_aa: CASSLAGFEQYF
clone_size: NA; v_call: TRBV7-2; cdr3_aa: CASSFQGIYNEQFF
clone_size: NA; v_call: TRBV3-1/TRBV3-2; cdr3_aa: CASSQGVDNSPLHF
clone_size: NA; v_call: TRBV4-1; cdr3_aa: CASSPFAGGGRTQYF
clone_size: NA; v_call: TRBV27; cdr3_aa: CASRSFGGGYNEQFF
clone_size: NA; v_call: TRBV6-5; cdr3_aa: CASSRTGVNSPLHF
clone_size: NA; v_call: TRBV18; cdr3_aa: CASSPNRVGNQPQHF
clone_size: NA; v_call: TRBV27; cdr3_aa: CASSLWDRDTQYF